This T cell receptor (beta chain) was identified during a study of cytomegalovirus exposure and HLA in healthy donors. The study, taken as a whole, reports: TCR beta V- and J-gene trimming, according to a later analysis, was linked to a missense DCLRE1C variant. CMV serostatus alone was available as immune exposure information. When analyzed later, the rates of TCR association showed variation by HLA locus, with DRB1 the most and HLA-C the fewest.

Amplification used 60 Vbeta primers and 13 Jbeta primers. TCRdb keeps only in-frame clones here, not all; method: immunoSEQ multiplex PCR. Counted here are 150,000 to 200,000 clones, 80% to 85% occurring once; the ten biggest clones make up around 4.1%. About this clone: Its antigen is still unknown.

At sampling all donors were nominally healthy, likely with unrecorded immune exposures. This clonotype was sampled from a man aged 50 or older in good health and CMV-seropositive. The sample taken for sequencing was PBMCs.

The CDR3 spells CASGAESSSYNEQFF. Written as DNA, the CDR3 is TGTGCCAGCGGGGCGGAATCGAGCTCCTACAATGAGCAGTTCTTC. This chain links TRBV6-5 with TRBJ2-1; D possibly corresponds to TRBD1 (5 bases). The V end lost 8 bases, the J end lost 0 bases, and 14 bases lay between the germline ends. This CDR3 contains 15 residues. CDR1 is MNHEY, CDR2 SVGAGI, per germline.